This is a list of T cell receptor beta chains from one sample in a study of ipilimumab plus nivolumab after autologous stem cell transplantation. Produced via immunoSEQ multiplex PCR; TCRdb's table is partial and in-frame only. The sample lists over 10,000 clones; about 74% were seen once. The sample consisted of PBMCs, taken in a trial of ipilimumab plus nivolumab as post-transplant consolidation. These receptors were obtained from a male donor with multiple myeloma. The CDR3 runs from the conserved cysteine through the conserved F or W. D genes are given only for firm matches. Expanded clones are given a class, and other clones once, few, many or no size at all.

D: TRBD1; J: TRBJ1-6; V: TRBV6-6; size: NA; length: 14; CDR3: CASSSRDRATPLHF; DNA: TGTGCCAGCAGTTCCCGGGACAGGGCTACACCCCTCCACTTT
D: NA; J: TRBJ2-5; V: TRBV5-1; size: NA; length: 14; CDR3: CASSLGGPQETQYF; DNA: TGCGCCAGCAGCTTGGGGGGTCCCCAAGAGACCCAGTACTTC
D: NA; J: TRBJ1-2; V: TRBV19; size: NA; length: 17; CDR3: CASSAKRGTSVGYGYTF; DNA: TGTGCCAGTAGTGCGAAAAGAGGGACTTCCGTGGGCTATGGCTACACCTTC
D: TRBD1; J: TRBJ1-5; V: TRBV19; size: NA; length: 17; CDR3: CASTQRASGQGSQPQHF; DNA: TGTGCCAGTACCCAGAGAGCCTCGGGACAGGGAAGTCAGCCCCAGCATTTT
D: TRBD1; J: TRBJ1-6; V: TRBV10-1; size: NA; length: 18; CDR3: CASKSYRGVGPYNSPLHF; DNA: TGCGCCAGCAAATCGTACAGGGGGGTCGGGCCCTATAATTCACCCCTCCACTTT
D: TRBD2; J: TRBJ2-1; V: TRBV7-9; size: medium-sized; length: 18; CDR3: CASSLVPSGGESYNEQFF; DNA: TGTGCCAGCAGCTTAGTTCCTAGCGGGGGGGAGTCCTACAATGAGCAGTTCTTC
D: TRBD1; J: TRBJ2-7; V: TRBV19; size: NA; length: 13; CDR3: CASSPDRVGEQYF; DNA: TGTGCCAGTAGTCCAGACAGGGTTGGAGAGCAGTACTTC
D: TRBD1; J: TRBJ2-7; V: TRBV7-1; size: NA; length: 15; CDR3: CASSSPGTGAYEQYF; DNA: TGTGCCAGCAGCTCTCCCGGGACAGGGGCCTACGAGCAGTACTTC
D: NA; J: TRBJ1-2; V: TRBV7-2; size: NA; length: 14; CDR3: CASSYQGFTYGYTF; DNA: TGTGCCAGCAGCTACCAAGGGTTCACCTATGGCTACACCTTC
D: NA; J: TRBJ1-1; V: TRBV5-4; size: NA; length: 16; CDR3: CASSFGPPGVNTEAFF; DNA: TGTGCCAGCAGCTTTGGGCCCCCAGGGGTCAACACTGAAGCTTTCTTT
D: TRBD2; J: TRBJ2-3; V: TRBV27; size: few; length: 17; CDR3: CASSALRLAHHTDTQYF; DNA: TGTGCCAGCAGTGCACTCCGACTAGCGCACCACACAGATACGCAGTATTTT
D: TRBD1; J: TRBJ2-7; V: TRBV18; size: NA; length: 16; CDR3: CASSPNSGTARGEQYF; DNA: TGTGCCAGCTCACCGAATTCGGGGACAGCGAGAGGAGAGCAGTACTTC
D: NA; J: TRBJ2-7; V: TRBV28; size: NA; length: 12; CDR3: CASSPLSGEQYF; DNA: TGTGCCAGCAGCCCCCTTTCGGGGGAGCAGTACTTC
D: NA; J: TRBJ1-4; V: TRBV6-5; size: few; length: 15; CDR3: CASSYSSIFPGQLFF; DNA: TGTGCCAGCAGTTACTCTAGTATATTCCCGGGTCAACTGTTTTTT
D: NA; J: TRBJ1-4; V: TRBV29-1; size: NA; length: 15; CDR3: CSVDLGETTNEKLFF; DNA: TGCAGCGTTGACCTGGGGGAGACAACTAATGAAAAACTGTTTTTT
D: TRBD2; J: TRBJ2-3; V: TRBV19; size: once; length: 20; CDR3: CASSIERGFRGGAHTDTQYF; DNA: TGTGCCAGTAGTATAGAGAGGGGATTCCGCGGGGGGGCCCACACAGATACGCAGTATTTT
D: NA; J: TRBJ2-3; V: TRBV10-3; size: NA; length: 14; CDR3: CAISENRDADTQYF; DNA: TGTGCCATCAGTGAGAACAGGGACGCAGATACGCAGTATTTT
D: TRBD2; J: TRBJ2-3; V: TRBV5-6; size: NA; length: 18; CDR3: CASNILGLAGGTTDTQYF; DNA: TGTGCCAGCAACATCTTAGGACTAGCGGGGGGGACTACAGATACGCAGTATTTT
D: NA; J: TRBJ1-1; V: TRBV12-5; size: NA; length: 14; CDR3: CASGLVQSGREAFF; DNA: TGTGCTAGTGGTTTGGTACAATCGGGGAGGGAAGCTTTCTTT
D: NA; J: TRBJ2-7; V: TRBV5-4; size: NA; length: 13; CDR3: CASSTRGVKKQYF; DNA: TGTGCCAGCAGCACACGCGGGGTAAAAAAGCAGTACTTC
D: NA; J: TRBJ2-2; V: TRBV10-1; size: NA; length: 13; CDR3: CASSELGTGELFF; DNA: TGCGCCAGCAGTGAGTTGGGGACAGGGGAGCTGTTTTTT
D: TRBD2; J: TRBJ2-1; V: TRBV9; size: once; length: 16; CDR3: CASSPGVSGVGNEQFF; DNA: TGTGCCAGCAGCCCCGGGGTTAGCGGGGTTGGGAATGAGCAGTTCTTC
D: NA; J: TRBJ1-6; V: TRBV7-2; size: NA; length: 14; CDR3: CASSLRDPHSPLHF; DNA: TGTGCCAGCAGCTTAAGGGACCCACATTCACCCCTCCACTTT
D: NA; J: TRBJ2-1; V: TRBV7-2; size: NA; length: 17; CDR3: CASSPGPFGGVNNEQFF; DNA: TGTGCCAGCAGTCCTGGACCGTTCGGCGGGGTAAACAATGAGCAGTTCTTC
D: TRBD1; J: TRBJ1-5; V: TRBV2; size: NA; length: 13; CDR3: CASREGASQPQHF; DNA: TGTGCCAGCAGAGAGGGGGCGAGTCAGCCCCAGCATTTT
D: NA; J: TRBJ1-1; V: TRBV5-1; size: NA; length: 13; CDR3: CASAGGQNTEAFF; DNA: TGCGCCAGTGCGGGCGGACAGAACACTGAAGCTTTCTTT
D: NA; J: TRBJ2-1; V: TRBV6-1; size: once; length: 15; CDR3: CASSIRLADYNEQFF; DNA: TGTGCCAGCAGTATCCGCCTAGCCGATTACAATGAGCAGTTCTTC
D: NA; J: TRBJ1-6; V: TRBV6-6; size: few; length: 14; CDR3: CASASSSYNSPLHF; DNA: TGTGCCAGCGCCTCGAGCTCCTATAATTCACCCCTCCACTTT
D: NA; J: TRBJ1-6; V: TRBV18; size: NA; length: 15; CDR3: CASSPPGLNNSPLHF; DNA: TGTGCCAGCTCACCACCAGGTCTGAATAATTCACCCCTCCACTTT
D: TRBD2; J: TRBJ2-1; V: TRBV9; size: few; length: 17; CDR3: CASSVVASGGSRNEQFF; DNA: TGTGCCAGCAGCGTAGTGGCTAGCGGGGGGTCTAGGAATGAGCAGTTCTTC
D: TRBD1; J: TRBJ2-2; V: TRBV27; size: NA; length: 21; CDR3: CASSFIIWDREGTPDTGELFF; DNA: TGTGCCAGCAGTTTCATTATTTGGGACAGGGAGGGGACCCCGGACACCGGGGAGCTGTTTTTT
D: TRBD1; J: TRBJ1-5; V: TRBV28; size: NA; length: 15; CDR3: CASSIDRGYNQPQHF; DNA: TGTGCCAGCAGCATCGACAGGGGGTACAATCAGCCCCAGCATTTT
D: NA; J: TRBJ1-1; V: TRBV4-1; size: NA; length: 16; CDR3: CASSQGPGTQNTEAFF; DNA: TGCGCCAGCAGCCAAGGTCCGGGGACACAGAACACTGAAGCTTTCTTT
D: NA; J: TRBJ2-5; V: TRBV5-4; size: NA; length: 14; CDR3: CASSLGSGLETQYF; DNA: TGTGCCAGCAGCCTAGGATCGGGGTTAGAGACCCAGTACTTC
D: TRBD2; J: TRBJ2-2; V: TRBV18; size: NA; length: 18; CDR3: CASSPPWGLAGSTGELFF; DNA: TGTGCCAGCTCACCACCTTGGGGACTAGCGGGTTCCACCGGGGAGCTGTTTTTT
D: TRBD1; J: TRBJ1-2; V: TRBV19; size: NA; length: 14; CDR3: CASSTPGQDRRYTF; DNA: TGTGCCAGTAGCACTCCGGGACAGGACCGACGCTACACCTTC
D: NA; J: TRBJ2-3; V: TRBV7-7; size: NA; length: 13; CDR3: CASSLEPTDTQYF; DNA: TGTGCTAGCTCCCTCGAACCCACAGATACGCAGTATTTT
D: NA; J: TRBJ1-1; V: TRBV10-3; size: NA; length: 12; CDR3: CATRPGPTEAFF; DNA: TGTGCCACCCGGCCAGGGCCCACTGAAGCTTTCTTT
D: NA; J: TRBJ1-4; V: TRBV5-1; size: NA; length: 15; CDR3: CASSPMAVANEKLFF; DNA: TGCGCCAGCAGTCCCATGGCTGTGGCAAATGAAAAACTGTTTTTT
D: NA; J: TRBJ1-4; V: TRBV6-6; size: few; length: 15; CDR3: CASSYARPGSEKLFF; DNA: TGTGCCAGCAGTTACGCGCGTCCAGGGAGCGAAAAACTGTTTTTT
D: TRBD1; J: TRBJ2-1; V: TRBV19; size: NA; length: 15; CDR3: CASSMSTGGLDEQFF; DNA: TGTGCCAGTAGTATGTCGACAGGGGGCTTGGATGAGCAGTTCTTC
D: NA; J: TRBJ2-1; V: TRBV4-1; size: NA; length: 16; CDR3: CASSLDPTSSYNEQFF; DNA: TGCGCCAGCAGCCTAGACCCTACTAGCTCCTACAATGAGCAGTTCTTC
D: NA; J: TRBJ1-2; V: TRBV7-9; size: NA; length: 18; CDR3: CASSLFRLRGPSKGGYTF; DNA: TGTGCCAGCAGCTTATTCCGCCTCCGAGGCCCCTCAAAAGGGGGCTACACCTTC
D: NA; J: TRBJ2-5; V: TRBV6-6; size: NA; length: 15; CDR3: CASSYGEAYQETQYF; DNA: TGTGCCAGCAGTTACGGAGAAGCGTACCAAGAGACCCAGTACTTC
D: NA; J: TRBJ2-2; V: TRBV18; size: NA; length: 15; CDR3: CASSPPPGTTGELFF; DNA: TGTGCCAGCTCACCACCCCCAGGAACAACCGGGGAGCTGTTTTTT
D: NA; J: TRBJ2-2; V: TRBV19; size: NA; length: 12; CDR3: CASSIRTGELFF; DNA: TGTGCCAGTAGTATACGCACCGGGGAGCTGTTTTTT
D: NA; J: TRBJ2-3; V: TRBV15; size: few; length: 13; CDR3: CATSRDQADTQYF; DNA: TGTGCCACCAGCAGAGACCAGGCAGATACGCAGTATTTT
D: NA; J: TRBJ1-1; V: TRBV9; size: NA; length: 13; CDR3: CASSVVPGTEAFF; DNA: TGTGCCAGCAGCGTAGTTCCAGGCACTGAAGCTTTCTTT
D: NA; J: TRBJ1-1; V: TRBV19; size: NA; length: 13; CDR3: CASSILFDTEAFF; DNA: TGTGCCAGTAGTATTCTCTTCGACACTGAAGCTTTCTTT
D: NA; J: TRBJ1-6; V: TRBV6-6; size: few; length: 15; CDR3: CASSPRGGFNSPLHF; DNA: TGTGCCAGCAGTCCAAGGGGGGGGTTCAATTCACCCCTCCACTTT
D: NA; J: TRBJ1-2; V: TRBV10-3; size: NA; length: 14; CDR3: CAIRDQEDGYGYTF; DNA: TGTGCCATCAGGGACCAGGAGGATGGCTATGGCTACACCTTC
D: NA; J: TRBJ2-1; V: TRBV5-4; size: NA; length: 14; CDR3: CAITVGETYNEQFF; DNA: TGTGCCATCACGGTGGGGGAGACATACAATGAGCAGTTCTTC
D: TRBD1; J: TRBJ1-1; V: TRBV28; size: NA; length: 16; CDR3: CASSTGTGGWDTEAFF; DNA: TGTGCCAGCAGTACCGGGACAGGGGGTTGGGACACTGAAGCTTTCTTT
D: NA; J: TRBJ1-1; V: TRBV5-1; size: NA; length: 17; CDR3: CASSPRLYVQGNTEAFF; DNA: TGCGCCAGCAGCCCACGACTATACGTCCAGGGGAACACTGAAGCTTTCTTT
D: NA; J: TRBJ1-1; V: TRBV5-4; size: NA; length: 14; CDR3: CASSLSRGNTEAFF; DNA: TGTGCCAGCAGCTTGAGTCGGGGGAACACTGAAGCTTTCTTT
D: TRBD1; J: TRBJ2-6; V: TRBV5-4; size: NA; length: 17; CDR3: CASSPQDRAAGANVLTF; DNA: TGTGCCAGCAGCCCCCAGGACAGGGCAGCTGGGGCCAACGTCCTGACTTTC
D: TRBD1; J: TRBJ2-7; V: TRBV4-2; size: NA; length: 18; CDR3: CASSQDTPTGTLSYEQYF; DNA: TGTGCCAGCAGCCAAGATACCCCGACAGGGACCCTCTCCTACGAGCAGTACTTC
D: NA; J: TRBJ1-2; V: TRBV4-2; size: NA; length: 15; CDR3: CASSPGVGIHYGYTF; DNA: TGTGCCAGCAGCCCAGGCGTAGGAATCCACTATGGCTACACCTTC
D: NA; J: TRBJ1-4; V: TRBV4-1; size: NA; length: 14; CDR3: CASSHTRRIEKLFF; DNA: TGCGCCAGCAGTCATACAAGAAGGATTGAAAAACTGTTTTTT